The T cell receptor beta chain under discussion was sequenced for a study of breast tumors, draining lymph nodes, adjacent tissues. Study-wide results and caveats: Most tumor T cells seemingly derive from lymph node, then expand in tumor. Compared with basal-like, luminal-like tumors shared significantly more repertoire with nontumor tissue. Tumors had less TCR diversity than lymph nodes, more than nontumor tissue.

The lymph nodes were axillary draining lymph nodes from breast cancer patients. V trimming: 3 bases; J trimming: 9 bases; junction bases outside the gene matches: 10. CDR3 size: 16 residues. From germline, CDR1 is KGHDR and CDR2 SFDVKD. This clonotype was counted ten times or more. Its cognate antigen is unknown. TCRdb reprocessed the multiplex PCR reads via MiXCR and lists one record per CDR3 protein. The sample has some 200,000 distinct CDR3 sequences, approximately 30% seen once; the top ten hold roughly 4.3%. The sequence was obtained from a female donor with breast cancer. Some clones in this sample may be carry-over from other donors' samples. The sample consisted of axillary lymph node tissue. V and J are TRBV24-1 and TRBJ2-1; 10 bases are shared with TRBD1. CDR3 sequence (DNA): TGTGCCACCAGTGATCCCCGGGACAGGGGAATTCCTGAGCAGTTCTTC. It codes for CATSDPRDRGIPEQFF.